Given below is one TCR beta chain in context. PCR employed 60 Vbeta and 13 Jbeta primers. Sequenced by immunoSEQ multiplex PCR; TCRdb stores in-frame clones only, minus some. The repertoire holds approximately 150,000 clones, with 75% as singletons. The record originates from a study of cytomegalovirus exposure and HLA in healthy donors. The source material was PBMCs. The sequence was collected from a male donor in good health and CMV-seronegative.

The CDR3 is CASSPLTGGSYGYTF. The CDR3 nucleotides are TGTGCCAGCAGTCCCTTGACAGGGGGCAGCTATGGCTACACCTTC. This chain uses TRBV6-5 with TRBJ1-2; TRBD1 matches 10 bases. Germline lookup yields CDR1 MNHEY and CDR2 SVGAGI. The CDR3 loop spans 15 amino acids. Trimming took 5 bases from V and 4 from J; bases not matched to a gene: 7.